In this sample, the clone carrying this T cell receptor beta chain turned up many times. Its antigen is not identified. There are 15 residues in the CDR3. Trimming cost V 0 bases and J 5 bases; bases outside gene matches: 9. Germline V gives CDR1 DFQATT, CDR2 SNEGSKA (reference sequence). Amplification of TCR beta CDR3 regions used RNA transcripts. First-round RT-PCR relied on HTBI primers, and a second-round multiplex PCR came next. TCRdb used MiXCR to reprocess the multiplex PCR reads, holding one entry per CDR3 protein. The data contain hundreds of thousands of distinct CDR3 sequences, 20% to 25% of them seen just once; the ten biggest clones take up approximately 3%. This sample is part of a study of Graves' ophthalmopathy and Graves' hyperthyroidism. The study's findings and limits: It was with roughly 71% sensitivity and roughly 75% specificity that the model predicted ophthalmopathy progression. The authors also found most expanded thyroid clonotypes above 0.001 frequency in blood.

Stable hyperthyroid donors showed no ophthalmopathy during 18 months follow-up. The authors isolated PBMCs from about 10 ml of fresh peripheral blood. The source of this sequence is a woman under 30 with stable Graves' hyperthyroidism. The sample consisted of peripheral blood. This chain connects TRBV20-1 to TRBJ1-2; TRBD1 agrees at 7 bases. CDR3 in amino acids: CSARDPTGTVYGYTF. In nucleotides, the CDR3 is TGCAGTGCTAGAGATCCTACGGGGACAGTATATGGCTACACCTTC.